This TCR beta chain was recorded in a study of technical replicates of blood from a handful of donors (TCRdb year 2017). Measured from the cysteine to the phenylalanine, the CDR3 is 16 residues long. The only DNA kept is the CDR3, 48 bases in frame from the first base. The germline V gene encodes CDR1 WNHNN and CDR2 SYGVQD (reference sequence). A distance of 14 bases separates the germline ends of V and J, which lose 4 bases and 2 bases respectively. Library construction relied on the immunoSEQ multiplex PCR assay. TCRdb took over this immuneACCESS table, retaining in-frame rearrangements with V and J assigned. Such tables are incomplete; in checked studies, under half of the missing clones stem from an unresolved V gene, and the remainder is unexplained. This sample has some 80,000 clones in its table, and 85% to 95% of those were observed once. The top ten clonotypes cover 0.41% of the sample. Concerning this clone itself: Its specific antigen is unknown. Per-base qualities were not stored, and no clone one base away is much larger.

The clonotype comes from a human donor in good health. The receptor chain draws on TRBV10-1 and TRBJ2-2; the best D guess is TRBD2, with 5 bases matching. The sequenced sample was T cells isolated from PBMCs. The base sequence is TGCGCCAGCAGTGCCCTAGCATCGGCTAACACCGGGGAGCTGTTTTTT. Translation gives CASSALASANTGELFF.